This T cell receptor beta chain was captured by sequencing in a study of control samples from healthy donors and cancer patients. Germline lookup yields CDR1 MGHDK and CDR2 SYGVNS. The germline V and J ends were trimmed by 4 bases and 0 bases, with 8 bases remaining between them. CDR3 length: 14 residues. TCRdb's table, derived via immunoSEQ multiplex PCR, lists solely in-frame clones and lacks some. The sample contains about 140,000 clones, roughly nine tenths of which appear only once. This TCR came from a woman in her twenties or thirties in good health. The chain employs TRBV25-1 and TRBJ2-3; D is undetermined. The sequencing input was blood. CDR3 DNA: TGTGCCAGCAGTGGGGGAATTAGCACAGATACGCAGTATTTT. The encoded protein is CASSGGISTDTQYF.